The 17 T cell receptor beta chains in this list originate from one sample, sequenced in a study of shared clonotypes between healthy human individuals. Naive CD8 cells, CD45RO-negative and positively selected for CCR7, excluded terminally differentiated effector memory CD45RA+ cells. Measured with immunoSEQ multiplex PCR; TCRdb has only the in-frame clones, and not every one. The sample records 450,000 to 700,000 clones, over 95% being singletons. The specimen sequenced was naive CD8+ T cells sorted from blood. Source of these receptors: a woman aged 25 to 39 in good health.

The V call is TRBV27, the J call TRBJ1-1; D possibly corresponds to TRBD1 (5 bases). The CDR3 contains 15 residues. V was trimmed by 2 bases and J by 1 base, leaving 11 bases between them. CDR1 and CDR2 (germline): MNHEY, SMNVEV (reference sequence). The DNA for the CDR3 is TGTGCCAGCAGTTTAGGGGCCTCGCGGAACACTGAAGCTTTCTTT. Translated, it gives CASSLGASRNTEAFF.

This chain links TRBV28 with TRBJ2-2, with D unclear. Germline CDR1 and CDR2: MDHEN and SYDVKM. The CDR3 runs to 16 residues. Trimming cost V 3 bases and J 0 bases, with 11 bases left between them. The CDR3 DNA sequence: TGTGCCAGCAGTTTTTCCGGCTTAGCGAACACCGGGGAGCTGTTTTTT. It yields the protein CASSFSGLANTGELFF.

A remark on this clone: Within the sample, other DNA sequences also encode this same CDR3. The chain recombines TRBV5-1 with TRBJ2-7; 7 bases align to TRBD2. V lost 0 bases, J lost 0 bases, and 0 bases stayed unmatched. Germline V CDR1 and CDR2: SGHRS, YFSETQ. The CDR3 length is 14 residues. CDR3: CASSLGGGSYEQYF. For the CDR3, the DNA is TGCGCCAGCAGCTTGGGCGGGGGCTCCTACGAGCAGTACTTC.

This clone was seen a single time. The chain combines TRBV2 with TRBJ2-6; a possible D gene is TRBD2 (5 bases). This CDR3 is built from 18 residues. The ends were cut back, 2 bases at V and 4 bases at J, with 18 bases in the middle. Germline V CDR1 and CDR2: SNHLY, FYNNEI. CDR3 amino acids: CASSEFRPGRGGANVLTF. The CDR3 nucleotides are TGTGCCAGCAGTGAATTCCGGCCAGGCCGAGGGGGGGCCAACGTCCTGACTTTC.

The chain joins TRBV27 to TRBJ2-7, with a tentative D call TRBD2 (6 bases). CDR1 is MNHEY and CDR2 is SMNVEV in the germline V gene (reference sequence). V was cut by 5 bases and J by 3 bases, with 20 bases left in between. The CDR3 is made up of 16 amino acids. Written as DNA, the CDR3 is TGTGCCAGCAGTCCCCGAGGGACTTATTTTAACTACGAGCAGTACTTC. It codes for CASSPRGTYFNYEQYF.

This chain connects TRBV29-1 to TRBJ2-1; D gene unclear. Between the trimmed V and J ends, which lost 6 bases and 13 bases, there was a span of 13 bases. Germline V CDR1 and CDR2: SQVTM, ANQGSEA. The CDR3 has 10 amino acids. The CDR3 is CSVRDVYQFF. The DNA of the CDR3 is TGCAGCGTCAGAGATGTTTATCAGTTCTTC.

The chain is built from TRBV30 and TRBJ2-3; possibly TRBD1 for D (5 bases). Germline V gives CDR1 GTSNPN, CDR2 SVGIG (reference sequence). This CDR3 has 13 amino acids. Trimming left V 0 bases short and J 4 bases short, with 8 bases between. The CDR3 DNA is TGTGCCTGGAGTGTAGGGGTCCCAGATACGCAGTATTTT. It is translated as CAWSVGVPDTQYF.

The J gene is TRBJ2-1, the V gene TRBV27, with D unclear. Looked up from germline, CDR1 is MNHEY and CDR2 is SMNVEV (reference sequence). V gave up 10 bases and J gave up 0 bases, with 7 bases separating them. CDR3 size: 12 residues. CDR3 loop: CATRSSYNEQFF. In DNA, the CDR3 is TGTGCCACCAGAAGCTCCTACAATGAGCAGTTCTTC.

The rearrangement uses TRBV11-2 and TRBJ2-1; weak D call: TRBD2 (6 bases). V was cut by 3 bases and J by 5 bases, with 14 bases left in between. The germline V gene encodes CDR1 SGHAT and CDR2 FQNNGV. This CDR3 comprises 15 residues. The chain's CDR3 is CASSLPQRANNEQFF. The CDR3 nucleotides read TGTGCCAGCAGCTTGCCCCAGCGGGCCAACAATGAGCAGTTCTTC.

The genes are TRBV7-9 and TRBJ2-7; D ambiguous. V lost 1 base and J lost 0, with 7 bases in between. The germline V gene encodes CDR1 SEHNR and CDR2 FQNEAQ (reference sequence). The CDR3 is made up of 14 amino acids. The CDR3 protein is CASSLVESSYEQYF. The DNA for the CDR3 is TGTGCCAGCAGCTTAGTAGAGAGCTCCTACGAGCAGTACTTC. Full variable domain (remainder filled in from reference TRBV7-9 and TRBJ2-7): DTGVSQNPRHKITKRGQNVTFRCDPISEHNRLYWYRQTLGQGPEFLTYFQNEAQLEKSRLLSDRFSAERPKGSFSTLEIQRTEQGDSAMYLCASSLVESSYEQYFGPGTRLTVT.

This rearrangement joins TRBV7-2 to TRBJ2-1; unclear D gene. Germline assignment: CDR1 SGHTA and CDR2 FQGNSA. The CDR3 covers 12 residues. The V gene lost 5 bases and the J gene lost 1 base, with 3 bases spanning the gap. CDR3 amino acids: CASSQSYNEQFF. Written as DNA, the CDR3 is TGTGCCAGCAGCCAATCCTACAATGAGCAGTTCTTC. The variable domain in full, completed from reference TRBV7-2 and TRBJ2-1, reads GAGVSQSPSNKVTEKGKDVELRCDPISGHTALYWYRQSLGQGLEFLIYFQGNSAPDKSGLPSDRFSAERTGGSVSTLTIQRTQQEDSAVYLCASSQSYNEQFFGPGTRLTVL.

The CDR3 nucleotides read TGTGCCAGCAGCTTAGGCGGCGGTTCCTACAATGAGCAGTTCTTC. Translation gives CASSLGGGSYNEQFF. The genes are TRBV13 and TRBJ2-1; D gene ambiguous. Trimming left V 0 bases short and J 1 base short, with 7 bases between. The CDR3 runs to 15 residues. Germline V gene sequence: CDR1 PRHDT, CDR2 FYEKMQ (reference sequence). Full variable domain (rest looked up from reference TRBV13 and TRBJ2-1): AAGVIQSPRHLIKEKRETATLKCYPIPRHDTVYWYQQGPGQDPQFLISFYEKMQSDKGSIPDRFSAQQFSDYHSELNMSSLELGDSALYFCASSLGGGSYNEQFFGPGTRLTVL.

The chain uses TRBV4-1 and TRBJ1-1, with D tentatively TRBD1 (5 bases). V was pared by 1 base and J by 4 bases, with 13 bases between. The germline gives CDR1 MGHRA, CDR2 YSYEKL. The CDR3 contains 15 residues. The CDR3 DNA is TGCGCCAGCAGCCAAGTCGTGGCGGGGGGCACTGAAGCTTTCTTT. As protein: CASSQVVAGGTEAFF.

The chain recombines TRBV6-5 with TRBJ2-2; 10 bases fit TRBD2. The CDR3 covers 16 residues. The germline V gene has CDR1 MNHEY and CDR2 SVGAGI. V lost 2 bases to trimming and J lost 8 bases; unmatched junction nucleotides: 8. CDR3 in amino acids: CASSYTPLAGRGELFF. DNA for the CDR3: TGTGCCAGCAGTTACACCCCACTAGCGGGGAGGGGGGAGCTGTTTTTT.

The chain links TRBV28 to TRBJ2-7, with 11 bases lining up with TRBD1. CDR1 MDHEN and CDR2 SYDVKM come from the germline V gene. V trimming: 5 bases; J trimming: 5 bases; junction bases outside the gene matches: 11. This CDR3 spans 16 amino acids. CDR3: CASSVPRDRGDDEQYF. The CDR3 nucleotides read TGTGCCAGCAGTGTACCAAGGGACAGGGGGGACGACGAGCAGTACTTC.

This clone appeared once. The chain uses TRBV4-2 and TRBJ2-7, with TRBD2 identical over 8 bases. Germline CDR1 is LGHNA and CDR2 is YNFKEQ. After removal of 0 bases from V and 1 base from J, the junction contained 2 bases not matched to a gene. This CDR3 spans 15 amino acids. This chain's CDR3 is CASSQELAESYEQYF. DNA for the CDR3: TGTGCCAGCAGCCAAGAACTAGCGGAATCCTACGAGCAGTACTTC.

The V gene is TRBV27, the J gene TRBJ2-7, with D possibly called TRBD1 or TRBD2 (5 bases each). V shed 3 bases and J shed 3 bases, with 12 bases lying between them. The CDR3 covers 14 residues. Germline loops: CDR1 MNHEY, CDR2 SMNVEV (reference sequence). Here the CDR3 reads CASSLGPTNYEQYF. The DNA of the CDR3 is TGTGCCAGCAGTTTGGGACCGACTAACTACGAGCAGTACTTC.